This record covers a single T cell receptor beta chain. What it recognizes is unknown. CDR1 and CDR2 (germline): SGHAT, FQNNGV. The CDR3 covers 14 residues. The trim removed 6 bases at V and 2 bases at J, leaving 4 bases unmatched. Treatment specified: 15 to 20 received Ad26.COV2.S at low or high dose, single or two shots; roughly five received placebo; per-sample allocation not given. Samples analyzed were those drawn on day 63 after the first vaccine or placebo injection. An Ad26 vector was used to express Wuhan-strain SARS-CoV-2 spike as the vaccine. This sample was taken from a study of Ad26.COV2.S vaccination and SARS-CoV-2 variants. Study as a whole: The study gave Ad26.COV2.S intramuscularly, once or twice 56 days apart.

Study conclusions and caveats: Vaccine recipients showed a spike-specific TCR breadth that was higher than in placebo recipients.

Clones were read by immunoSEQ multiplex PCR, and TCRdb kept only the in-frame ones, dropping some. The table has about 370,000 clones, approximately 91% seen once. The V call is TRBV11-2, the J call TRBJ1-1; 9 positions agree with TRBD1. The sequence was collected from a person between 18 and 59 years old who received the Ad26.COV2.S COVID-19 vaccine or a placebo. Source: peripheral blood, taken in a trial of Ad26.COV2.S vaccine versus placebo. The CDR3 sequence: CASRPGQGNTEAFF. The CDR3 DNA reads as TGTGCCAGCAGACCGGGACAGGGCAACACTGAAGCTTTCTTT.